Listed below are T cell receptor beta chains from one sample, sequenced in a study of blood T cell repertoires in COVID-19. Libraries were prepared by immunoSEQ multiplex PCR; TCRdb keeps only in-frame clonotypes and omits some of them. The sample consists of approximately 100,000 clones, about 86% of them appearing once. The sample was peripheral blood. The receptors derive from a man in his fifties or sixties with acute or convalescent COVID-19. Both conserved end residues are part of each CDR3. D genes are given only for firm matches. Clone size, where shown, is once, few, many, or a class for clones that have expanded.

clone_size j_call d_call v_call cdr3_aa cdr3_nt
- TRBJ2-1 - TRBV27 CASSWAGENEQFF TGTGCCAGCAGTTGGGCAGGGGAAAATGAGCAGTTCTTC
- TRBJ2-1 TRBD1 TRBV7-9 CASSPGQGRYNEQFF TGTGCCAGCAGCCCGGGACAGGGAAGATACAATGAGCAGTTCTTC
- TRBJ2-5 - TRBV5-1 CASSLVNYRLETQYF TGCGCCAGCAGCTTGGTAAACTACCGCCTCGAGACCCAGTACTTC
- TRBJ1-2 - TRBV4-3 CASSQDFGGNYGYTF TGCGCCAGCAGCCAAGATTTTGGGGGGAACTATGGCTACACCTTC
- TRBJ1-2 - TRBV29-1 CSVSEGDFRGYTF TGCAGCGTGAGTGAAGGGGACTTTAGGGGCTACACCTTC
- TRBJ1-5 TRBD1 TRBV19 CASSSDRALEPQHF TGTGCCAGTAGTTCAGACAGGGCCTTGGAGCCCCAGCATTTT
- TRBJ1-4 TRBD1 TRBV5-1 CASSLGTATNEKLFF TGCGCCAGCAGCTTAGGGACAGCAACTAATGAAAAACTGTTTTTT
- TRBJ1-2 - TRBV24-1 CATSEDSNYGYTF TGTGCCACCAGTGAAGACAGTAACTATGGCTACACCTTC
once TRBJ2-7 TRBD1 TRBV19 CASSFGTGGYEQYF TGTGCCAGTAGTTTCGGGACAGGGGGCTACGAGCAGTACTTC
- TRBJ2-7 TRBD2 TRBV27 CASSLSGLGGSSYEQYF TGTGCCAGCAGTTTATCGGGCCTGGGGGGGAGCTCCTACGAGCAGTACTTC
once TRBJ1-2 TRBD1 TRBV5-4 CASSLERQGAFGYTF TGTGCCAGCAGCTTGGAGAGACAGGGGGCTTTTGGCTACACCTTC
- TRBJ2-5 TRBD1 TRBV5-1 CASSLGGRTGAGETQYF TGCGCCAGCAGCTTGGGGGGCCGGACAGGGGCCGGGGAGACCCAGTACTTC
- TRBJ1-2 TRBD1 TRBV24-1 CATSPTGRSDGYTF TGTGCCACCAGCCCGACAGGGAGGAGCGATGGCTACACCTTC
- TRBJ1-1 - TRBV5-1 CASQGSGIEAFF TGCGCCAGCCAAGGTTCGGGAATCGAAGCTTTCTTT
- TRBJ2-1 TRBD2 TRBV12-3/TRBV12-4 CASSLSGGGAVFF TGTGCCAGCAGTTTATCCGGCGGGGGGGCAGTATTCTTC
once TRBJ2-3 TRBD2 TRBV7-2 CASSPLAGGTDTQYF TGTGCCAGCAGCCCGTTAGCGGGGGGCACAGATACGCAGTATTTT
- TRBJ1-2 - TRBV15 CATSRAIQEGYTF TGTGCCACCAGCAGAGCCATACAAGAGGGTTACACCTTC
few TRBJ2-1 - TRBV18 CASSPNSGSYNEQFF TGTGCCAGCTCACCAAATTCGGGCTCCTACAATGAGCAGTTCTTC
- TRBJ2-7 - TRBV5-1 CASSLDSAYEQYF TGCGCCAGCAGCTTGGACTCTGCCTACGAGCAGTACTTC
- TRBJ2-3 TRBD2 TRBV24-1 CATSLRGSGGPYTQYF TGTGCCACCAGTCTGCGTGGTAGCGGGGGGCCGTATACGCAGTATTTT
- TRBJ1-1 - TRBV30 CAWQPGVNEAFF TGTGCCTGGCAGCCGGGGGTGAATGAAGCTTTCTTT
- TRBJ2-1 TRBD1 TRBV5-4 CASSLGQGAYNEQFF TGTGCCAGCAGCTTGGGACAGGGGGCCTACAATGAGCAGTTCTTC
- TRBJ2-5 TRBD1 TRBV2 CASDRQGARRQETQYF TGTGCCAGCGATAGACAGGGGGCGCGGAGACAAGAGACCCAGTACTTC
- TRBJ1-1 - TRBV10-1 CASSENRMNTEAFF TGCGCCAGCAGTGAGAACAGGATGAACACTGAAGCTTTCTTT
- TRBJ2-1 - TRBV5-1 CASSLGRSSYNEQFF TGCGCCAGCAGCTTGGGTCGGAGCTCCTACAATGAGCAGTTCTTC
- TRBJ1-3 TRBD1 TRBV9 CASPDRERARTFGNTIYF TGTGCCAGCCCGGACAGGGAAAGGGCAAGAACGTTCGGAAACACCATATATTTT
- TRBJ1-2 TRBD1 TRBV29-1 CSVDRGYVGGYTF TGCAGCGTCGACAGGGGGTATGTGGGGGGCTACACCTTC
- TRBJ1-1 TRBD1 TRBV7-9 CASSTTGAPEAFF TGTGCCAGCAGCACGACAGGGGCACCTGAAGCTTTCTTT
- TRBJ1-4 TRBD1 TRBV13 CASTRQGRREKLFF TGTGCCAGCACCCGACAGGGGCGTCGTGAAAAACTGTTTTTT
- TRBJ2-4 - TRBV20-1 CSARASGHEYF TGCAGTGCTAGAGCCTCGGGACACGAGTACTTC
- TRBJ1-2 TRBD1 TRBV30 CAWIAGGEYGYTF TGTGCCTGGATAGCAGGGGGCGAGTATGGCTACACCTTC
- TRBJ1-4 TRBD1 TRBV19 CASSPGGQGNEKLFF TGTGCCAGTAGCCCGGGGGGACAGGGGAATGAAAAACTGTTTTTT
- TRBJ1-2 TRBD1 TRBV7-3 CASSSGRTGGVYGYTF TGTGCCAGCAGCTCGGGACGGACAGGGGGCGTCTATGGCTACACCTTC
- TRBJ2-7 TRBD2 TRBV7-2 CASSSQEVLAGGSEQYF TGTGCCAGCAGCTCCCAGGAGGTACTAGCGGGGGGTTCGGAGCAGTACTTC
- TRBJ1-1 TRBD1 TRBV27 CASRPIPGQGYTEAFF TGTGCCAGCAGACCCATCCCGGGACAGGGGTACACTGAAGCTTTCTTT
once TRBJ2-1 TRBD2 TRBV28 CASSISGTRGNEQFF TGTGCCAGCAGTATCTCCGGGACTAGAGGGAATGAGCAGTTCTTC
- TRBJ2-5 - TRBV4-3 CASSQDSGRGETQYF TGCGCCAGCAGCCAAGATTCGGGTCGGGGAGAGACCCAGTACTTC
many TRBJ1-4 TRBD1 TRBV5-1 CASSLAGTVNEKLFF TGCGCCAGCAGCTTGGCGGGGACAGTTAATGAAAAACTGTTTTTT
- TRBJ2-3 - TRBV5-1 CASSTADTTDTQYF TGCGCCAGCAGCACCGCGGACACCACAGATACGCAGTATTTT
- TRBJ2-5 TRBD1 TRBV4-2 CASSQEGTGGETQYF TGTGCCAGCAGCCAAGAGGGGACAGGGGGAGAGACCCAGTACTTC
- TRBJ1-5 - TRBV2 CASRPGSSNQPQHF TGTGCCAGCCGTCCCGGGTCGAGCAATCAGCCCCAGCATTTT
- TRBJ1-4 TRBD1 TRBV25-1 CASSEWGTATNEKLFF TGTGCCAGCAGTGAATGGGGGACAGCAACTAATGAAAAACTGTTTTTT